One and the same sample provided the 21 T cell receptor beta chains below, sequenced in a study of immune evolution from preneoplasia to lung adenocarcinoma. Assay: immunoSEQ multiplex PCR; the TCRdb copy retains only in-frame clones and omits some. This sample has a few thousand clones, with roughly 50% found just once. The sequenced sample consisted of FFPE normal lung tissue adjacent to the tumor. These receptors all stem from a person in their fifties or sixties with lung adenocarcinoma.

This clone was seen more than once but under ten times. This rearrangement joins TRBV30 to TRBJ1-1; D gene unclear. This CDR3 region has 13 residues. The germline V gene encodes CDR1 GTSNPN and CDR2 SVGIG (reference sequence). V lost 4 bases and J lost 0, with 9 bases in between. CDR3 region: CAWTRTVNTEAFF. DNA for the CDR3: TGTGCCTGGACTAGGACGGTGAACACTGAAGCTTTCTTT.

The chain couples TRBV30 to TRBJ1-1, with a possible D match to TRBD1 (6 bases). Trimming shortened V by 0 bases and J by 11 bases, and 16 bases separated the two germline ends. The CDR3 is made up of 13 amino acids. Looked up from germline, CDR1 is GTSNPN and CDR2 is SVGIG (reference sequence). The DNA of the CDR3 is TGTGCCTGGAGTGTAAAAACCGACAGGCGGGCTTTCTTT. This gives the protein CAWSVKTDRRAFF.

This sequence joins TRBV19 and TRBJ1-1; D gene unclear. Per germline, CDR1 LNHDA and CDR2 SQIVND (reference sequence). V lost 5 bases to trimming and J lost 2 bases, with 9 bases between them. The CDR3 has 13 amino acids. CDR3 coding DNA: TGTGCCAGTAGTTGGACGGAAAACACTGAAGCTTTCTTT. Translated: CASSWTENTEAFF.

This clone was counted between two and nine times. V and J are TRBV18 and TRBJ2-5, with TRBD2 matching over 8 bases. Unmatched junction bases numbered 8, after V lost 3 bases and J lost 2 bases. Per the germline V gene, CDR1 is KGHSH and CDR2 is LQKENI. This CDR3 has 16 residues. The CDR3 loop is CASSPQRAGDQETQYF. The CDR3, as DNA: TGTGCCAGCTCACCCCAAAGAGCGGGAGATCAAGAGACCCAGTACTTC.

V and J are TRBV11-2 and TRBJ1-5, with unresolved D. The CDR3 length is 15 residues. Per germline, CDR1 SGHAT and CDR2 FQNNGV. Trimming pared 5 bases from V and 2 bases from J, leaving 13 bases between. Here the CDR3 reads CASSPDALGNQPQHF. The CDR3 coding sequence is TGTGCCAGCAGCCCCGACGCCCTTGGCAATCAGCCCCAGCATTTT.

The V and J genes are TRBV19 and TRBJ2-7; the D gene is possibly TRBD2 (6 bases). The CDR3 spans 15 residues. CDR1 and CDR2 (germline): LNHDA, SQIVND (reference sequence). Deletions cut 5 bases from V and 2 bases from J, with 16 bases between. Here the CDR3 reads CASSPDRGLTYEQYF. In DNA, the CDR3 is TGTGCCAGTAGTCCCGATCGGGGGTTGACCTACGAGCAGTACTTC.

Written as DNA, the CDR3 is TGCAGCGCAAGGGCCCGGCAAGGAGACACCATATATTTT. Its protein product is CSARARQGDTIYF. The gene calls are TRBV29-1 and TRBJ1-3; no definite D call. Germline CDR1 is SQVTM and CDR2 is ANQGSEA. The CDR3 has 13 residues. V was pared by 7 bases and J by 8 bases, with 18 bases between.

V and J are TRBV20-1 and TRBJ2-7, with D perhaps matching TRBD2 (6 bases). CDR3 size: 11 residues. The germline gives CDR1 DFQATT, CDR2 SNEGSKA (reference sequence). The V gene lost 6 bases and the J gene lost 3 bases, with 9 bases spanning the gap. The CDR3 nucleotides are TGCAGTGCGCGGGACGGCTACGAGCAGTACTTC. Translating it yields CSARDGYEQYF.

This clone occurred a few times. The chain is built from TRBV5-4 and TRBJ2-1, with 11 positions matching TRBD1. CDR1 SGHNT and CDR2 YYREEE come from the germline V gene (reference sequence). The ends lost 4 bases at V and 5 bases at J; junction bases unmatched: 5. The CDR3 sequence is 15 residues long. The CDR3 DNA reads TGTGCCAGCAGCCCGGACAGGGGGCTCCACAATGAGCAGTTCTTC. Translation gives CASSPDRGLHNEQFF.

This clone was observed a few times. The V and J genes are TRBV19 and TRBJ1-2; no clear D. V dropped 1 base and J dropped 7 bases, with 4 bases sitting between them. Germline CDR1 and CDR2: LNHDA and SQIVND (reference sequence). The CDR3 is 11 residues long. CDR3 residues: CASSIGRGYTF. The CDR3 nucleotides are TGTGCCAGTAGTATAGGTCGTGGCTACACCTTC.

This clone has just a few counts. The chain employs TRBV29-1 and TRBJ1-2; 9 bases are shared with TRBD1. V lost 8 bases and J lost 10; bases outside the gene matches: 11. CDR1 SQVTM and CDR2 ANQGSEA come from the germline V gene. The length of the CDR3 is 12 residues. The DNA of the CDR3 is TGCAGCTCGGCAGGGACAGGGAATACCTACACCTTC. Translated: CSSAGTGNTYTF.

This clone was counted only a few times. J is TRBJ1-5 and V is TRBV6-5; the match to TRBD1 covers 7 bases. Germline loops: CDR1 MNHEY, CDR2 SVGAGI. This CDR3 contains 15 residues. V shed 5 bases, J shed 7 bases, and the junction held 11 bases outside the gene matches. In DNA, the CDR3 is TGTGCCAGCAGTACCCTGGGGACAGTCGGCCAGCCCCAGCATTTT. Its translation: CASSTLGTVGQPQHF.

The chain combines TRBV4-2 with TRBJ2-5; D is possibly TRBD1 or TRBD2 (6 bases each). Germline values: CDR1 LGHNA, CDR2 YNFKEQ. The CDR3 runs to 15 residues. V was trimmed by 0 bases and J by 1 base, leaving 9 bases between them. CDR3 coding DNA: TGTGCCAGCAGCCAAGATAAGGGGGGCCAAGAGACCCAGTACTTC. Encoded protein: CASSQDKGGQETQYF.

The CDR3 region has the DNA TGCGCCAGCAGCTTCCAGGGGCGGGAAGAAAAACTGTTTTTT. This gives the protein CASSFQGREEKLFF. This chain connects TRBV5-1 to TRBJ1-4; possible D gene TRBD1, 6 bases. The CDR3 spans 14 residues. V lost 2 bases, J lost 8 bases, and 13 bases lay in between. CDR1 SGHRS and CDR2 YFSETQ come from the germline V gene.

The chain combines TRBV29-1 with TRBJ1-2; 8 bases agree with TRBD1. V shed 4 bases, J shed 8 bases, and the junction held 3 bases outside the gene matches. Germline CDR1 SQVTM, CDR2 ANQGSEA. This CDR3 region has 11 residues. The CDR3 is CSVARDRGYTF. The CDR3 DNA sequence: TGCAGCGTTGCCCGGGACAGGGGCTACACCTTC.

The rearrangement joins TRBV11-3 to TRBJ2-7; D may match TRBD1 or TRBD2 (5 bases each). The germline V gene encodes CDR1 SGHNT and CDR2 YENEEA. V was trimmed by 4 bases and J by 5 bases, leaving 21 bases between them. The CDR3 length is 16 residues. The CDR3 DNA is TGTGCCAGCAGCTCAATGGTTGTTGAGGGGCATGACGAGCAGTACTTC. It specifies CASSSMVVEGHDEQYF.

This clone was seen only a few times. The gene calls are TRBV19 and TRBJ1-5; 8 bases map to TRBD1. CDR1 is LNHDA, CDR2 SQIVND, per germline (reference sequence). This CDR3 is 15 amino acids long. With V trimmed by 3 bases and J by 6 bases, 7 bases remained unmatched. CDR3 bases: TGTGCCAGTAGTATCCGACAGGGGCGGAGTCAGCCCCAGCATTTT. Translation gives CASSIRQGRSQPQHF.

This clone was picked up a small number of times. The chain has TRBV7-2 and TRBJ1-1, with no clear D. V lost 3 bases to trimming and J lost 6 bases, with 8 bases between them. CDR3 length: 12 amino acids. CDR1 and CDR2 (germline): SGHTA, FQGNSA. The DNA for the CDR3 is TGTGCCAGCAGCTTTGGTGGGCCTGAAGCTTTCTTT. This sequence encodes CASSFGGPEAFF.

The table lists this clone with a few counts. This chain's CDR3 is CASSPSGEGTGELFF. For the CDR3, the DNA is TGTGCCAGCAGCCCCTCGGGGGAGGGAACGGGGGAGCTGTTTTTT. V is TRBV6-6 and J is TRBJ2-2, with 7 bases identical to TRBD2. This CDR3 is 15 amino acids long. V trimming: 6 bases; J trimming: 8 bases; junction bases outside the gene matches: 12. CDR1 is MNHNY, CDR2 SVGAGI, per germline (reference sequence).

This clone is judged large. The chain is built from TRBV27 and TRBJ1-1; D is unclear. V was trimmed by 5 bases and J by 2 bases, leaving 9 bases between them. There are 13 residues in the CDR3. Germline CDR1 and CDR2: MNHEY and SMNVEV (reference sequence). For the CDR3, the DNA is TGTGCCAGCAGTATCGATCGAAACACTGAAGCTTTCTTT. It yields the protein CASSIDRNTEAFF.

The sample holds a few counts of this clone. The chain uses TRBV27 and TRBJ1-1, with 8 bases lining up with TRBD1. The J segment lost 6 bases and the V segment lost 4 bases, leaving 13 bases of the junction unmatched. Germline lookup yields CDR1 MNHEY and CDR2 SMNVEV (reference sequence). There are 16 residues in the CDR3. CDR3 residues: CASSSSFQTGDAEAFF. CDR3 bases: TGTGCCAGCAGTTCATCATTCCAGACAGGGGACGCTGAAGCTTTCTTT.